Listed below are T cell receptor beta chains from one sample, sequenced in a study of CD8+CD57+ T cells in acquired aplastic anemia. TCRdb re-called the reads through MiXCR, storing one row per CDR3 protein. The sample holds 95,000 to 150,000 distinct CDR3 sequences, about 50% seen once. Material for sequencing was sorted CD4+, CD8+, or CD8+CD57+ T cells (not recorded which) from PBMCs. The receptors were sampled from a human donor with aplastic anemia. The CDR3 runs from the conserved cysteine through the conserved F or W. The D gene is left open where the match is weak. Expanded clones get a size class; other rows say once, few or many, or leave the size out.

D gene: -
V gene: TRBV7-8
clone size: many
J gene: TRBJ1-5
CDR3 DNA: TGTGCCAGCAGCCCATATAGCAATCAGCCCCAGCATTTT
CDR3 protein: CASSPYSNQPQHF

D gene: -
V gene: TRBV7-8
clone size: many
J gene: TRBJ1-5
CDR3 DNA: TGTGCCAGCAGCCCAAGCAATCAGCCCCAGCATTTT
CDR3 protein: CASSPSNQPQHF

D gene: -
V gene: TRBV7-9
clone size: -
J gene: TRBJ1-1
CDR3 DNA: TGTGCCAGCAGCTTAGAGGGGATAGGCACTGAAGCTTTCTTT
CDR3 protein: CASSLEGIGTEAFF

D gene: -
V gene: TRBV20-1
clone size: -
J gene: TRBJ2-2
CDR3 DNA: TGCAGTGCTAGAGATACGAGACGAGGAGGGACCGGGGAGCTGTTTTTT
CDR3 protein: CSARDTRRGGTGELFF

D gene: -
V gene: TRBV9
clone size: -
J gene: TRBJ2-1
CDR3 DNA: TGTGCCAGCAGCCACAAGGCCCATGGGGACGCGGGTTACAATGAGCAGTTCTTC
CDR3 protein: CASSHKAHGDAGYNEQFF

D gene: TRBD2
V gene: TRBV6-1
clone size: -
J gene: TRBJ2-7
CDR3 DNA: TGTGCCATCAGTGACCGGGGGGGTTCCTACGAGCAGTACTTC
CDR3 protein: CAISDRGGSYEQYF

D gene: -
V gene: TRBV27
clone size: few
J gene: TRBJ1-1
CDR3 DNA: TGTGCCAGCAGTTTAACAGAGTTCGACACTGAAGCTTTCTTT
CDR3 protein: CASSLTEFDTEAFF

D gene: -
V gene: TRBV20-1
clone size: -
J gene: TRBJ1-1
CDR3 DNA: TGCAGTGGTATGTATGGCACTGAAGCTTTCTTT
CDR3 protein: CSGMYGTEAFF

D gene: TRBD1
V gene: TRBV24-1
clone size: -
J gene: TRBJ2-3
CDR3 DNA: TGTGCCACCAGTGACCCTAAAACAGGGGCCACAGATACGCAGTATTTT
CDR3 protein: CATSDPKTGATDTQYF

D gene: -
V gene: TRBV5-1
clone size: many
J gene: TRBJ1-1
CDR3 DNA: TGCGCCAGCAGCACGTCGCAGAACATGAACACTGAAGCTTTCTTT
CDR3 protein: CASSTSQNMNTEAFF

D gene: TRBD2
V gene: TRBV29-1
clone size: -
J gene: TRBJ2-3
CDR3 DNA: TGCAGCGGGGGGGGAACCAACACAGATACGCAGTATTTT
CDR3 protein: CSGGGTNTDTQYF

D gene: -
V gene: TRBV6-1
clone size: -
J gene: TRBJ1-6
CDR3 DNA: TGTGCCAGCAGTAGACAACTCGGTTCACCCCTCCACTTT
CDR3 protein: CASSRQLGSPLHF

D gene: -
V gene: TRBV19
clone size: -
J gene: TRBJ2-5
CDR3 DNA: TGTGCCAGTAGTAGGGACGAGCAAGAGACCCAGTACTTC
CDR3 protein: CASSRDEQETQYF

D gene: -
V gene: TRBV20-1
clone size: -
J gene: TRBJ1-6
CDR3 DNA: TGCAGTGCTAGAAAGGGGAGGAGTAATTCACCCCTCCACTTT
CDR3 protein: CSARKGRSNSPLHF

D gene: -
V gene: TRBV5-4
clone size: -
J gene: TRBJ2-7
CDR3 DNA: TGTGCCTGCCGGGACGCAAACTCCTACGAGCAGTACTTC
CDR3 protein: CACRDANSYEQYF

D gene: -
V gene: TRBV11-2
clone size: many
J gene: TRBJ2-1
CDR3 DNA: TGTGCCAGCAGCCAGGGACTCCTAGGAGGTTTTGAGGATGAGCAGTTCTTC
CDR3 protein: CASSQGLLGGFEDEQFF

D gene: -
V gene: TRBV20-1
clone size: -
J gene: TRBJ2-7
CDR3 DNA: TGCAGTGCTAGCCGGATTGGGGGGAGATACGAGCAGTACTTC
CDR3 protein: CSASRIGGRYEQYF

D gene: -
V gene: TRBV29-1
clone size: -
J gene: TRBJ2-3
CDR3 DNA: TGCAGCGTTGAATGGTGGCAGGGGCTAAGCACAGATACGCAGTATTTT
CDR3 protein: CSVEWWQGLSTDTQYF

D gene: -
V gene: TRBV6-1
clone size: -
J gene: TRBJ1-5
CDR3 DNA: TGTGCCAGCAGCCCCTACTCGGGAGGGGATCAGCCCCAGCATTTT
CDR3 protein: CASSPYSGGDQPQHF

D gene: -
V gene: TRBV29-1
clone size: -
J gene: TRBJ1-1
CDR3 DNA: TGCAGCGTTGATGTCGGAATCACTGAAGCTTTCTTT
CDR3 protein: CSVDVGITEAFF

D gene: -
V gene: TRBV13
clone size: -
J gene: TRBJ2-7
CDR3 DNA: TGTGCCAGCAGCAGCCAAGGGGGCGAGCAGTACTTC
CDR3 protein: CASSSQGGEQYF

D gene: -
V gene: TRBV29-1
clone size: -
J gene: TRBJ1-1
CDR3 DNA: TGCAGCGCTCTGAAGCCGAACACTGAAGCTTTCTTT
CDR3 protein: CSALKPNTEAFF

D gene: TRBD1
V gene: TRBV7-9
clone size: -
J gene: TRBJ1-5
CDR3 DNA: TGTGCCAGCAGCCACGTACAGGGGGGCTACAATCAGCCCCAGCATTTT
CDR3 protein: CASSHVQGGYNQPQHF

D gene: -
V gene: TRBV19
clone size: few
J gene: TRBJ1-6
CDR3 DNA: TGTGCCAGTAAGTTCCGAGGGTCTAATTCACCCCTCCACTTT
CDR3 protein: CASKFRGSNSPLHF

D gene: -
V gene: TRBV6-5
clone size: -
J gene: TRBJ1-6
CDR3 DNA: TGTGCCAGCAGTTACTCGATCACTGGGATGCCCCTCCACTTT
CDR3 protein: CASSYSITGMPLHF

D gene: -
V gene: TRBV29-1
clone size: few
J gene: TRBJ1-5
CDR3 DNA: TGCAGCGTTGTAACACTAGGAGTGAACCAGCCCCAGCATTTT
CDR3 protein: CSVVTLGVNQPQHF

D gene: TRBD1
V gene: TRBV10-3
clone size: -
J gene: TRBJ1-5
CDR3 DNA: TGTGCCATCAGTCCGGGACAGGACAAAGATCAGCCCCAGCATTTT
CDR3 protein: CAISPGQDKDQPQHF

D gene: -
V gene: TRBV30
clone size: -
J gene: TRBJ1-4
CDR3 DNA: TGTGCCTGGAGTGGAGGATACGGGGAGGGTGAAAAACTGTTTTTT
CDR3 protein: CAWSGGYGEGEKLFF

D gene: -
V gene: TRBV15
clone size: few
J gene: TRBJ1-1
CDR3 DNA: TGTGCCACCAGCAGAGAGAAGGCACAGAACACTGAAGCTTTCTTT
CDR3 protein: CATSREKAQNTEAFF

D gene: -
V gene: TRBV10-3
clone size: -
J gene: TRBJ1-5
CDR3 DNA: TGTGCCATCAGTGGACCGAACAATCAGCCCCAGCATTTT
CDR3 protein: CAISGPNNQPQHF

D gene: -
V gene: TRBV19
clone size: many
J gene: TRBJ1-2
CDR3 DNA: TGTGCCAATAGTGATTATAGGAACTATGGCTACACCTTC
CDR3 protein: CANSDYRNYGYTF

D gene: -
V gene: TRBV27
clone size: -
J gene: TRBJ2-2
CDR3 DNA: TGTGCCAGCAGTTTATTACAGGGCAGCACCGGGGAGCTGTTTTTT
CDR3 protein: CASSLLQGSTGELFF

D gene: -
V gene: TRBV27
clone size: -
J gene: TRBJ1-6
CDR3 DNA: TGTGCCAGCAGTTACGGGGGAAGCTCCTATGATTCACCCCTCCACTTT
CDR3 protein: CASSYGGSSYDSPLHF

D gene: -
V gene: TRBV7-2
clone size: -
J gene: TRBJ2-5
CDR3 DNA: TGTGCCAGCAAACGGCAAGAGACCCAGTACTTC
CDR3 protein: CASKRQETQYF

D gene: -
V gene: TRBV6-1
clone size: -
J gene: TRBJ2-7
CDR3 DNA: TGTGCCAGCAGCGCGGTTAACGAGCAGTACTTC
CDR3 protein: CASSAVNEQYF

D gene: -
V gene: TRBV2
clone size: -
J gene: TRBJ2-5
CDR3 DNA: TGTGCCAGCGGCTTGGACCCACCGGAGACCCAGTACTTC
CDR3 protein: CASGLDPPETQYF

D gene: TRBD1
V gene: TRBV10-1
clone size: -
J gene: TRBJ2-3
CDR3 DNA: TGCGCCAGCAGTTTACAGGGGACGTCGGCAGATACGCAGTATTTT
CDR3 protein: CASSLQGTSADTQYF

D gene: -
V gene: TRBV7-8
clone size: -
J gene: TRBJ2-7
CDR3 DNA: TGTGCCAGCAGCTTGTTCTCCTACGAGCAGTACTTC
CDR3 protein: CASSLFSYEQYF

D gene: -
V gene: TRBV5-6
clone size: -
J gene: TRBJ1-6
CDR3 DNA: TGTGCCAGCAAAGGGACACCAAATTCACCCCTCCACTTT
CDR3 protein: CASKGTPNSPLHF

D gene: -
V gene: TRBV28
clone size: -
J gene: TRBJ1-1
CDR3 DNA: TGTGCCAGCATTGGGACCAGTGACAAAGCTTTCTTT
CDR3 protein: CASIGTSDKAFF

D gene: TRBD1
V gene: TRBV7-9
clone size: once
J gene: TRBJ1-2
CDR3 DNA: TGTGCCAGCACCTCCCGGACAGGGTCAAACTATGGCTACACCTTC
CDR3 protein: CASTSRTGSNYGYTF

D gene: -
V gene: TRBV7-8
clone size: many
J gene: TRBJ1-3
CDR3 DNA: TGTGCCAGCAGCAGAGGGGCGCCTGGAAACACCATATATTTT
CDR3 protein: CASSRGAPGNTIYF

D gene: TRBD2
V gene: TRBV5-1
clone size: -
J gene: TRBJ2-3
CDR3 DNA: TGCGCCAGCGCCCCCGGACTAGCCGCCCAAGGTACGCAGTATTTT
CDR3 protein: CASAPGLAAQGTQYF

D gene: TRBD1
V gene: TRBV5-1
clone size: -
J gene: TRBJ2-7
CDR3 DNA: TGCGCCAGCAGCGGGGGGACAGGATCTCACGAGCAGTACTTC
CDR3 protein: CASSGGTGSHEQYF

D gene: -
V gene: TRBV7-6
clone size: many
J gene: TRBJ2-7
CDR3 DNA: TGTGCCACTGGGGTGGGAGAGCAGTACTTC
CDR3 protein: CATGVGEQYF

D gene: TRBD2
V gene: TRBV13
clone size: -
J gene: TRBJ2-3
CDR3 DNA: TGTGCCAGCAGCTTAGCCGGGGACTACAGCACAGATACGCAGTATTTT
CDR3 protein: CASSLAGDYSTDTQYF

D gene: -
V gene: TRBV29-1
clone size: -
J gene: TRBJ1-2
CDR3 DNA: TGCAGCGTTGGGGGGTACTATGGCTACACCTTC
CDR3 protein: CSVGGYYGYTF

D gene: -
V gene: TRBV15
clone size: few
J gene: TRBJ1-2
CDR3 DNA: TGTGCCACCAGCAGAGATGGGACGGCCTATGGCTACACCTTC
CDR3 protein: CATSRDGTAYGYTF

D gene: TRBD2
V gene: TRBV2
clone size: many
J gene: TRBJ2-4
CDR3 DNA: TGTGCCAGCAGTCCGACTAGCGGGGGGGAAAACATTCAGTACTTC
CDR3 protein: CASSPTSGGENIQYF

D gene: -
V gene: TRBV12-3/TRBV12-4
clone size: many
J gene: TRBJ1-1
CDR3 DNA: TGTGCCAGCAACATTCTTAGTCGGGGGTTCACTGAAGCTTTCTTT
CDR3 protein: CASNILSRGFTEAFF

D gene: TRBD1
V gene: TRBV2
clone size: few
J gene: TRBJ2-3
CDR3 DNA: TGTGCTTCGAGGACAGGGTCAGATACGCAGTATTTT
CDR3 protein: CASRTGSDTQYF

D gene: -
V gene: TRBV7-9
clone size: many
J gene: TRBJ2-1
CDR3 DNA: TGTGCCAGCCGAAGGGACAACGACTTTGAGCAGTTCTTC
CDR3 protein: CASRRDNDFEQFF

D gene: TRBD1
V gene: TRBV6-5
clone size: many
J gene: TRBJ2-3
CDR3 DNA: TGTGCCAGCAGTTTTAGGGGGCCGGGGGATACGCAGTATTTT
CDR3 protein: CASSFRGPGDTQYF

D gene: -
V gene: TRBV30
clone size: few
J gene: TRBJ1-2
CDR3 DNA: TGTGCCTGGCAAACGGGACACCTCTACACCTTC
CDR3 protein: CAWQTGHLYTF

D gene: -
V gene: TRBV15
clone size: -
J gene: TRBJ2-7
CDR3 DNA: TGTGCCACCAGCAGAGATGGAGGGGGAACCTACGAGCAGTACTTC
CDR3 protein: CATSRDGGGTYEQYF